Reported below is one T cell receptor (beta chain). Antigen: not known. The CDR3 consists of 21 residues. CDR1 and CDR2 (germline): LGHNA, YSLEER. V lost 1 base to trimming and J lost 3 bases; unmatched junction nucleotides: 19. Generated by immunoSEQ multiplex PCR, the TCRdb table keeps only in-frame clones and is missing some. Among 150,000 to 200,000 clones listed, roughly 94% were seen once. The sample comes from a study of T cell responses to AZD1222 COVID-19 vaccine. Overall study findings and caveats: Sampling captured repertoires only after the peak T cell response. Seropositive status at baseline applied to only 5 or 6 AZD1222 recipients. The CD4 TCRs associated with vaccination extended across spike and predominated at 160-218 and 743-854.

Here the sequenced sample was peripheral blood, taken 28 days after the second AZD1222 dose. The V call is TRBV4-3, the J call TRBJ2-7; TRBD1 matches 12 bases. This clonotype originated in an adult who received the AZD1222 COVID-19 vaccine. DNA of the CDR3: TGCGCCAGCAGCCAAGGAATTATGGGTGTACCGGGGACAGGGGGCTTCTACGAGCAGTACTTC. This sequence encodes CASSQGIMGVPGTGGFYEQYF.